The entry below gives a single T cell receptor (beta chain) sequence along with its context. Germline-derived CDR1 and CDR2 are MNHEY and SVGAGI. The CDR3 contains 15 residues. The V and J ends lost 6 bases and 1 base, in that order; junction bases with no gene match: 7. In Seattle, patients joined the study during active infection and were tracked longitudinally. This sample was included in a study of blood T cell repertoires in COVID-19. Study information: Specimens from acute and convalescent COVID-19 originated in the United States, Italy and Spain.

The table came from immunoSEQ multiplex PCR; TCRdb's copy has only in-frame clones and leaves some out. The data contain 200,000 to 250,000 clones, 65% to 85% of them seen just once; the ten biggest clones take up 0.95% to 1.5%. The specimen was peripheral blood. This chain joins TRBV6-5 and TRBJ2-5; 8 bases agree with TRBD2. This clonotype originated in a woman between 25 and 40 years old with COVID-19, enrolled during active disease. The CDR3 loop is CASSYLAGPQETQYF. The CDR3 DNA follows: TGTGCCAGCAGCTATCTAGCGGGCCCCCAAGAGACCCAGTACTTC.